This T cell receptor beta chain was found in a study of Ad26.COV2.S vaccination and SARS-CoV-2 variants. Study outcomes and limitations: Vaccinees showed greater spike-specific TCR breadth than placebo recipients. Comparability of non-spike TCR breadth was observed across vaccine and placebo recipients.

Notes on this clone: The antigen is undetermined.

Noted treatment: about 20 received Ad26.COV2.S at low or high dose, single or two shots; about 5 received placebo; per-sample allocation not given. Collection of samples fell on day 63 after the first vaccine or placebo injection. It was Wuhan-strain SARS-CoV-2 spike that the Ad26 vaccine vector expressed. Using immunoSEQ multiplex PCR, the repertoire was profiled, and TCRdb retains in-frame clones only, with some absent. The sample consists of about 390,000 clones, roughly nine tenths of them appearing once. The sample here was peripheral blood, taken in a trial of Ad26.COV2.S vaccine versus placebo. The clonotype was recovered from a person aged 18-65 years who received the Ad26.COV2.S COVID-19 vaccine or a placebo.

The CDR3 DNA reads as TGTGCCAGCAATGGGGGGGCCACCAATGAGCAGTTCTTC. Protein sequence: CASNGGATNEQFF. V gene TRBV5-8 combines with J gene TRBJ2-1, with D possibly TRBD2 on 7 matching bases. Deletions cut 6 bases from V and 6 bases from J, with 13 bases between. Germline CDR1 SGHTS, CDR2 YDEGEE. This CDR3 comprises 13 residues.